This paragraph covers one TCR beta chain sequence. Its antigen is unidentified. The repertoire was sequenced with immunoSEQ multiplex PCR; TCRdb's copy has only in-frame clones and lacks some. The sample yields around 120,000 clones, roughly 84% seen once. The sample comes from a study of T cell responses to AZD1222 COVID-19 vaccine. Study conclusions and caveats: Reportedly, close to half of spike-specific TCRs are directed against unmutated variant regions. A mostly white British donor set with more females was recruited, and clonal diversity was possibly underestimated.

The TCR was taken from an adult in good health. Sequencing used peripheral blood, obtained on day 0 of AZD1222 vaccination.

The chain's CDR3 is CASSLDLGDTEAFF. DNA of the CDR3: TGCGCCAGCAGCTTGGACCTCGGGGACACTGAAGCTTTCTTT. This chain links TRBV5-1 with TRBJ1-1, with D unclear. V gave up 0 bases and J gave up 3 bases, with 9 bases separating them. Germline values: CDR1 SGHRS, CDR2 YFSETQ. There are 14 residues in the CDR3. The full variable domain, its missing parts supplied by reference TRBV5-1 and TRBJ1-1, is KAGVTQTPRYLIKTRGQQVTLSCSPISGHRSVSWYQQTPGQGLQFLFEYFSETQRNKGNFPGRFSGRQFSNSRSEMNVSTLELGDSALYLCASSLDLGDTEAFFGQGTRLTVV.